A single sample is the source of the 24 T cell receptor beta chains below, sequenced in a study of T cell changes during pregnancy in multiple sclerosis. Libraries were prepared by immunoSEQ multiplex PCR; TCRdb keeps only in-frame clonotypes and omits some of them. The sample holds 30,000 or so clones; 80% to 90% are singletons and the top ten take about 10%. The sample in question was CD8+ T cells from peripheral blood mononuclear cells, obtained in the second trimester of pregnancy. The receptors stem from a female donor with multiple sclerosis, enrolled in a pregnancy study.

This clone is a singleton in its sample. CDR3 sequence (DNA): TGTGCCACCAGCAGACCACGAGAGAATGGCTACACCTTC. Amino acids: CATSRPRENGYTF. This chain uses TRBV15 with TRBJ1-2; D not certain. V was cut by 2 bases and J by 6 bases, with 10 bases left in between. This CDR3 spans 13 amino acids. Germline CDR1 and CDR2: LNHNV and YYDKDF (reference sequence).

V usage is TRBV5-5 and J usage is TRBJ2-3; the match to TRBD2 covers 13 bases. The CDR3 runs 17 residues. Germline trimming cut 4 bases from V and 4 bases from J; bases unmatched to any gene: 9. Germline CDR1 is SGHKS and CDR2 is YYEKEE (reference sequence). CDR3: CASSTAGTSGTSDTQYF. The CDR3 DNA reads TGTGCCAGCAGCACAGCCGGGACTAGCGGGACGTCAGATACGCAGTATTTT. The entire variable domain, with the rest obtained from reference TRBV5-5 and TRBJ2-3, is as follows: DAGVTQSPTHLIKTRGQQVTLRCSPISGHKSVSWYQQVLGQGPQFIFQYYEKEERGRGNFPDRFSARQFPNYSSELNVNALLLGDSALYLCASSTAGTSGTSDTQYFGPGTRLTVL.

The CDR3 sequence: CASSFRSSSYNEQFF. For the CDR3, the DNA is TGTGCCAGCAGCTTTCGATCCAGCTCCTACAATGAGCAGTTCTTC. The chain recombines TRBV5-8 with TRBJ2-1; D ambiguous. Trimming removed 2 bases at V and 0 bases at J, with 9 bases between. CDR1 is SGHTS, CDR2 YDEGEE, per germline. This CDR3 is built from 15 residues.

The J gene is TRBJ1-5, the V gene TRBV27, with unresolved D. There are 14 residues in the CDR3. The V end was cut by 4 bases, the J end by 0 bases, with 7 bases between. CDR1 MNHEY and CDR2 SMNVEV come from the germline V gene (reference sequence). CDR3 DNA sequence: TGTGCCAGCAGTTCCTCTTATAGCAATCAGCCCCAGCATTTT. Translation: CASSSSYSNQPQHF.

The chain has TRBV25-1 and TRBJ2-3; D is perhaps TRBD1 (6 bases). Germline assignment: CDR1 MGHDK and CDR2 SYGVNS. V was cut by 6 bases and J by 4 bases, with 17 bases left in between. The length of the CDR3 is 15 residues. The CDR3 nucleotides read TGTGCCAGCAGGGACACAGGGTACAAGGCAGATACGCAGTATTTT. It translates to CASRDTGYKADTQYF.

Turning to this clone: At one of its ends the junction is not consistent with the germline gene, which may arise from a read error. The rearrangement links TRBV7-8 to TRBJ2-7; D perhaps matches TRBD2 (6 bases). This CDR3 region has 12 residues. Germline values: CDR1 SGHVS, CDR2 FQNEAQ. This CDR3 is CASTVNGGKLLF. CDR3 bases: TGTGCCAGCACCGTTAACGGGGGTAAGCTACTCTTC.

The V call is TRBV13, the J call TRBJ1-1; 9 nucleotides match TRBD1. The ends lost 2 bases at V and 0 bases at J; junction bases unmatched: 10. Germline V CDR1 and CDR2: PRHDT, FYEKMQ (reference sequence). This CDR3 region has 18 residues. Here the CDR3 reads CASSLYGGQGLVNTEAFF. Here the CDR3 DNA reads TGTGCCAGCAGCTTATATGGGGGACAGGGCCTGGTGAACACTGAAGCTTTCTTT.

The chain uses TRBV15 and TRBJ2-1, with D tentatively TRBD2 (6 bases). V was clipped by 4 bases and J by 0 bases, with 10 bases between them. The CDR3 sequence is 15 residues long. CDR1 is LNHNV and CDR2 is YYDKDF in the germline V gene (reference sequence). CDR3 in amino acids: CATSTPTSSYNEQFF. The CDR3 DNA sequence: TGTGCCACCAGCACTCCGACTAGCTCCTACAATGAGCAGTTCTTC.

The chain couples TRBV9 to TRBJ1-2, with a possible D match to TRBD1 (6 bases). Deletions cut 3 bases from V and 4 bases from J, with 19 bases between. Germline CDR1 is SGDLS and CDR2 is YYNGEE. The CDR3 extends over 16 amino acids. CDR3 sequence: CASSAGGQVGPYGYTF. As DNA, the CDR3 is TGTGCCAGCAGCGCCGGGGGGCAGGTTGGGCCCTATGGCTACACCTTC.

The genes are TRBV4-1 and TRBJ1-2, with a tentative D call TRBD1 (5 bases). There are 14 residues in the CDR3. Per the germline V gene, CDR1 is MGHRA and CDR2 is YSYEKL. Trimming shortened V by 1 base and J by 6 bases, and 12 bases separated the two germline ends. CDR3 in amino acids: CASSQVPGYDGYTF. For the CDR3, the DNA is TGCGCCAGCAGCCAAGTTCCAGGGTATGATGGCTACACCTTC.

This sequence joins TRBV28 and TRBJ2-1, with D possibly TRBD2 on 6 matching bases. V lost 6 bases and J 5 bases, leaving 23 bases between the germline ends. The CDR3 totals 17 residues. Germline loops: CDR1 MDHEN, CDR2 SYDVKM. CDR3 in DNA: TGTGCCAGCAGCAGTTTATGGGCTAACGGGGGTAACAATGAGCAGTTCTTC. Protein: CASSSLWANGGNNEQFF. The full variable domain, rest sourced from reference TRBV28 and TRBJ2-1, is DVKVTQSSRYLVKRTGEKVFLECVQDMDHENMFWYRQDPGLGLRLIYFSYDVKMKEKGDIPEGYSVSREKKERFSLILESASTNQTSMYLCASSSLWANGGNNEQFFGPGTRLTVL.

J is TRBJ2-3 and V is TRBV13; 11 positions match TRBD2. Germline CDR1 PRHDT, CDR2 FYEKMQ (reference sequence). The CDR3 is 15 amino acids. V shed 8 bases and J 3 bases; nucleotides not matched to a gene: 7. The CDR3 loop reads CASCRLAGRTDTQYF. The CDR3 DNA reads as TGTGCCAGCTGCCGACTAGCGGGGAGGACAGATACGCAGTATTTT.

This chain joins TRBV7-2 and TRBJ2-7; D is possibly TRBD1 (6 bases). In germline, CDR1 is SGHTA, CDR2 FQGNSA. With 2 bases removed from V and 0 bases from J, the gap between germline ends came to 8 bases. This CDR3 comprises 14 residues. CDR3 in amino acids: CASSLRDTSYEQYF. CDR3 nucleotide sequence: TGTGCCAGCAGCTTACGGGACACCTCCTACGAGCAGTACTTC.

The chain has TRBV7-9 and TRBJ2-1; weak D call: TRBD2 (6 bases). The CDR3 consists of 14 residues. Germline V gives CDR1 SEHNR, CDR2 FQNEAQ (reference sequence). V was trimmed by 6 bases and J by 8 bases, leaving 17 bases between them. The chain's CDR3 is CASRTTGLRDEQFF. In nucleotides, the CDR3 is TGTGCCAGCAGGACTACGGGACTCCGAGATGAGCAGTTCTTC.

This clone showed up just once. The chain uses TRBV30 and TRBJ1-1, with 7 bases that match TRBD1. This CDR3 comprises 15 residues. The V and J ends lost 1 base and 1 base, in that order; junction bases with no gene match: 6. CDR1 is GTSNPN and CDR2 is SVGIG in the germline V gene (reference sequence). CDR3 loop: CAWSEPDRENTEAFF. The CDR3 region has the DNA TGTGCCTGGAGTGAACCCGACAGGGAGAACACTGAAGCTTTCTTT.

The chain carries TRBV2 and TRBJ2-3; D may be TRBD2 (6 bases). CDR3 size: 15 residues. Germline CDR1 reads SNHLY; CDR2 reads FYNNEI. Trimming left V 3 bases short and J 2 bases short, with 12 bases between. CDR3 amino acids: CASSDEGLNTDTQYF. CDR3 in DNA: TGTGCCAGCAGTGATGAGGGACTGAACACAGATACGCAGTATTTT. Drawing the rest from reference TRBV2 and TRBJ2-3, the complete variable domain is EPEVTQTPSHQVTQMGQEVILRCVPISNHLYFYWYRQILGQKVEFLVSFYNNEISEKSEIFDDQFSVERPDGSNFTLKIRSTKLEDSAMYFCASSDEGLNTDTQYFGPGTRLTVL.

The chain recombines TRBV4-1 with TRBJ1-1; no clear D gene. Trimming stripped 1 base from V and 4 bases from J, with 10 bases between. The germline CDR1 and CDR2 sequences are MGHRA and YSYEKL. This CDR3 has 14 amino acids. CDR3 sequence: CASSQAAGSTEAFF. CDR3 DNA: TGCGCCAGCAGCCAAGCGGCGGGGAGCACTGAAGCTTTCTTT.

The V gene is TRBV27, the J gene TRBJ2-5; D gene unclear. CDR1 is MNHEY and CDR2 is SMNVEV in the germline V gene (reference sequence). V dropped 2 bases and J dropped 13 bases, with 11 bases sitting between them. The CDR3 has 11 amino acids. CDR3 sequence: CASSLGDLWYF. Here the CDR3 DNA reads TGTGCCAGCAGTTTAGGAGACCTTTGGTACTTC.

The genes are TRBV9 and TRBJ1-3; possible D gene TRBD1, 5 bases. The CDR3 totals 17 residues. Trimming left V 4 bases short and J 4 bases short, with 21 bases between. The germline V gene has CDR1 SGDLS and CDR2 YYNGEE. The CDR3 sequence is CASSTDSQGMSGNTIYF. For the CDR3, the DNA is TGTGCCAGCAGCACAGACTCTCAGGGCATGTCCGGAAACACCATATATTTT.

The J gene is TRBJ2-1, the V gene TRBV5-1; 11 bases fit TRBD2. CDR1 is SGHRS, CDR2 YFSETQ, per germline. This CDR3 region has 17 residues. J was trimmed by 10 bases and V by 1 base; bases with no gene match: 13. In nucleotides, the CDR3 is TGCGCCAGCAGCTTGAGGGGAACTAGCGGGAGCCACCCCGAGCAGTTCTTC. It specifies CASSLRGTSGSHPEQFF.

Only one count was recorded for this clone. The chain joins TRBV23-1 to TRBJ1-2; 10 positions agree with TRBD1. TRBV23-1 is an ORF; its function is uncertain. V shed 0 bases and J 6 bases; nucleotides not matched to a gene: 10. The CDR3 contains 17 residues. The CDR3 sequence is CASSQSPRQGARNGYTF. The DNA of the CDR3 is TGCGCCAGCAGTCAATCCCCCCGACAGGGGGCAAGGAATGGCTACACCTTC.

CDR3 coding DNA: TGTGCCAGCAGCCCTCCCCGGGGGTTTAATTCACCCCTCCACTTT. Translating it yields CASSPPRGFNSPLHF. The chain employs TRBV13 and TRBJ1-6, with D possibly being TRBD1 (5 bases). CDR3 length: 15 residues. Germline-derived CDR1 and CDR2 are PRHDT and FYEKMQ (reference sequence). V lost 5 bases and J 6 bases, leaving 14 bases between the germline ends.

The V gene is TRBV5-6, the J gene TRBJ2-7, with TRBD1 matching 7 bases. The V gene end was trimmed by 2 bases and the J gene end by 0 bases; junction bases not matched to a gene: 8. The CDR3 spans 16 residues. Germline CDR1 and CDR2: SGHDT and YYEEEE. The CDR3, as DNA: TGTGCCAGCAGCTTCTTCTTTGCAGGGGGCTCCTACGAGCAGTACTTC. It specifies CASSFFFAGGSYEQYF.

This clone was observed a handful of times. V and J are TRBV5-1 and TRBJ1-1; D possibly corresponds to TRBD1 (5 bases). V dropped 2 bases and J dropped 1 base, with 9 bases sitting between them. Germline CDR1 is SGHRS and CDR2 is YFSETQ. The CDR3 spans 14 residues. The CDR3 region is CASSLYQGNTEAFF. CDR3 nucleotides: TGCGCCAGCAGCTTATATCAGGGGAACACTGAAGCTTTCTTT.